Below are 4 T cell receptor beta chains sequenced from a single sample in a study of OX40 agonist ivuxolimab in advanced cancers. Profiling relied on immunoSEQ multiplex PCR, and the TCRdb table lists in-frame clones only, not all of them. This sample has some 19,000 clones, with approximately 71% found just once. The specimen comprised CD4+ or CD8+ T cells sorted from blood, sampled in a trial of the OX40 agonist ivuxolimab. All receptors derive from an adult with an advanced solid tumor such as melanoma, head and neck, liver or kidney cancer.

This rearrangement joins TRBV6-4 to TRBJ2-5; TRBD1 agrees at 10 bases. The J call may be in error: the DNA end matches TRBJ2-7 better. The CDR3 is 15 amino acids. CDR1 is MRHNA and CDR2 is SNTAGT in the germline V gene. CDR3 sequence (DNA): TGTGCCAGCAGTCCCCAGGGACAGGGGATCTACGAGCAGTACTTC. This encodes CASSPQGQGIYEQYF.

This chain joins TRBV19 and TRBJ2-3; perhaps TRBD1 as D (5 bases). Germline lookup yields CDR1 LNHDA and CDR2 SQIVND (reference sequence). With 7 bases removed from V and 5 bases from J, the gap between germline ends came to 13 bases. The length of the CDR3 is 13 residues. CDR3 in amino acids: CASNPKGLDTQYF. The CDR3 nucleotides are TGTGCCAGTAATCCTAAGGGGTTAGATACGCAGTATTTT.

The table lists this clone with a few counts. The gene calls are TRBV6-5 and TRBJ2-2, with D perhaps assigned TRBD1 or TRBD2 (6 bases each). The germline V and J ends were trimmed by 7 bases and 6 bases, with 12 bases remaining between them. The germline CDR1 and CDR2 sequences are MNHEY and SVGAGI. This CDR3 contains 13 residues. CDR3 protein: CASTGAGPGELFF. CDR3 DNA: TGTGCCAGCACGGGGGCCGGGCCCGGGGAGCTGTTTTTT.

The chain carries TRBV10-3 and TRBJ2-5, with 7 bases identical to TRBD2. The CDR3 totals 14 residues. Germline V lookup: CDR1 ENHRY, CDR2 SYGVKD. V gave up 6 bases and J gave up 1 base; unmatched junction bases: 5. The CDR3 sequence is CAIRAGEIQETQYF. CDR3 sequence (DNA): TGTGCCATCAGGGCGGGGGAGATCCAAGAGACCCAGTACTTC.